This TCR beta chain was captured in a study of blood T cell repertoires in COVID-19. In the study overall: Sites across the United States, Italy and Spain contributed samples from acute and convalescent COVID-19.

Unmatched junction bases numbered 8, after V lost 5 bases and J lost 1 base. The CDR3 runs to 16 residues. From germline, CDR1 is LNHDA and CDR2 SQIVND (reference sequence). TCRdb keeps only in-frame clones here, not all; method: immunoSEQ multiplex PCR. The sample contains some 140,000 clones, about 80% of which appear only once. The material sequenced was peripheral blood. This chain links TRBV19 with TRBJ2-3, with 8 bases lining up with TRBD1. This clonotype was obtained from a woman older than 75 with acute or convalescent COVID-19. CDR3 DNA: TGTGCCAGTAGTCTCGGACAGGGCGGGGGCACAGATACGCAGTATTTT. Its translation: CASSLGQGGGTDTQYF.